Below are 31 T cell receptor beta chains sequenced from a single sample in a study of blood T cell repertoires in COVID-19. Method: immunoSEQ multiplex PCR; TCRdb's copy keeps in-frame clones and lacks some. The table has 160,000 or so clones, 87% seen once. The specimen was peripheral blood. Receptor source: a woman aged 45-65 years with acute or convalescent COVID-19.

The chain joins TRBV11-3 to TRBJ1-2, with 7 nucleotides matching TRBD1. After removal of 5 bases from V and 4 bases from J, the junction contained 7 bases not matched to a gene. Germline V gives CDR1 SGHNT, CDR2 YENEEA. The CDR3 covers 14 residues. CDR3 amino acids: CASSPGQLLYGYTF. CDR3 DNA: TGTGCCAGCAGCCCGGGACAGCTACTCTATGGCTACACCTTC.

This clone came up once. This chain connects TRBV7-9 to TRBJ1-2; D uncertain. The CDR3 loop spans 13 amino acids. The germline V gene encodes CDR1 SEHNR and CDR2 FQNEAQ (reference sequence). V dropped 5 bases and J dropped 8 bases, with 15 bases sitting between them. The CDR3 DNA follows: TGTGCCAGCAGCGTAAACGGGGTGGAGGGCTACACCTTC. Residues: CASSVNGVEGYTF.

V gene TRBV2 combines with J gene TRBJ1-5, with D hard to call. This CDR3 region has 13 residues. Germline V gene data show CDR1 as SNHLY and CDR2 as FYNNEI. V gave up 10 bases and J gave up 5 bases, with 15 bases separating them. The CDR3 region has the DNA TGTGCCACCTCCGGAACCCAGGATCAGCCCCAGCATTTT. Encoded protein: CATSGTQDQPQHF.

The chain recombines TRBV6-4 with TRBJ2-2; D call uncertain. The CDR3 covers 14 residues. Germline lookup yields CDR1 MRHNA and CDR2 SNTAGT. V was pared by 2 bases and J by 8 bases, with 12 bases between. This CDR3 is CASSDEAGGGELFF. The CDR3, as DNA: TGTGCCAGCAGTGACGAGGCCGGTGGAGGGGAGCTGTTTTTT.

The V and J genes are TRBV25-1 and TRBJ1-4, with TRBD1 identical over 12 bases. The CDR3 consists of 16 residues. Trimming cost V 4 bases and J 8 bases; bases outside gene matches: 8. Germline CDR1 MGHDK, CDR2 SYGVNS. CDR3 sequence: CASSVPGQGAGEKLFF. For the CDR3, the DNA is TGTGCCAGCAGTGTCCCGGGACAGGGGGCGGGCGAAAAACTGTTTTTT.

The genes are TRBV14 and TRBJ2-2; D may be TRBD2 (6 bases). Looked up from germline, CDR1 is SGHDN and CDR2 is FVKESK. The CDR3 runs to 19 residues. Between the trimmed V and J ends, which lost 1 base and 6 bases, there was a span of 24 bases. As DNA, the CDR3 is TGTGCCAGCAGCCAAGTCCTCCCCACTAGCCTCCTCCCCGCCGGGGAGCTGTTTTTT. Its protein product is CASSQVLPTSLLPAGELFF. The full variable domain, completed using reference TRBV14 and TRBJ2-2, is EAGVTQFPSHSVIEKGQTVTLRCDPISGHDNLYWYRRVMGKEIKFLLHFVKESKQDESGMPNNRFLAERTGGTYSTLKVQPAELEDSGVYFCASSQVLPTSLLPAGELFFGEGSRLTVL.

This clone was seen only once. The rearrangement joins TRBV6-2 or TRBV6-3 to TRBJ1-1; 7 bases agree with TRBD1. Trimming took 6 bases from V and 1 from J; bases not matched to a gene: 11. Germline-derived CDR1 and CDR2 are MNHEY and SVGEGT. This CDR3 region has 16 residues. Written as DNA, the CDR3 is TGTGCCAGCAGCCTTTCGACGGACAGGAGGAACACTGAAGCTTTCTTT. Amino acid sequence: CASSLSTDRRNTEAFF.

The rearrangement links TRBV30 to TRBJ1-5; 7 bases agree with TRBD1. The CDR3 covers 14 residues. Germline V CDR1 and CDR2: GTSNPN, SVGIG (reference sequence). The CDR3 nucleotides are TGTGCTGGGTCCCCTGACAGGGTTAGTCAGCCCCAGCATTTT. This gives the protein CAGSPDRVSQPQHF.

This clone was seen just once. The CDR3, as DNA: TGTGCCTGGAGTGTCCTTACGGACAGGTCCTTCGGCTACGAGCAGTACTTC. Protein product: CAWSVLTDRSFGYEQYF. The chain carries TRBV30 and TRBJ2-7; TRBD1 agrees at 7 bases. The CDR3 sequence is 17 residues long. Per germline, CDR1 GTSNPN and CDR2 SVGIG (reference sequence). Trimming at V came to 0 bases and at J to 3 bases, leaving 14 bases not matched to a gene.

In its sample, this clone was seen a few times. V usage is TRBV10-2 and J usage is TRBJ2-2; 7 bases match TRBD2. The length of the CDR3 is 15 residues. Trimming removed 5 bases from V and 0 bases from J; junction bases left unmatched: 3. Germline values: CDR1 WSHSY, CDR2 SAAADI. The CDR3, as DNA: TGCGCCAGCAGTCGTAGCGGGTCGAACACCGGGGAGCTGTTTTTT. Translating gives CASSRSGSNTGELFF.

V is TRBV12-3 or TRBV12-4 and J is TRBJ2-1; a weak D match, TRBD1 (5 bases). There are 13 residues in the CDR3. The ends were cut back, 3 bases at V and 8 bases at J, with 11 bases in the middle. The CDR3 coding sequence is TGTGCCAGCAGTTTTGAAGGGGCTCATGAGCAGTTCTTC. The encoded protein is CASSFEGAHEQFF.

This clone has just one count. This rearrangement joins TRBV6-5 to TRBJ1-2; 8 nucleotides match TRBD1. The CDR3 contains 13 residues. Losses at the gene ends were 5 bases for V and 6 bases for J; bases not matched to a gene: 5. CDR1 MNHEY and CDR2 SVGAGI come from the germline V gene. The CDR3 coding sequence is TGTGCCAGCAGTCACAGGGGGACGAATGGCTACACCTTC. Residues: CASSHRGTNGYTF.

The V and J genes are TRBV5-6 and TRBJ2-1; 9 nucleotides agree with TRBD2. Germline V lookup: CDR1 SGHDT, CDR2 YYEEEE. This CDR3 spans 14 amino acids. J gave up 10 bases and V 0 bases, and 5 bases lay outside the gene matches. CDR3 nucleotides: TGTGCCAGCAGCTTGGTGCTGCGGGAGGGCGAGCAGTTCTTC. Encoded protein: CASSLVLREGEQFF. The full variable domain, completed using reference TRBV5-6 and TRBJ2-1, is DAGVTQSPTHLIKTRGQQVTLRCSPKSGHDTVSWYQQALGQGPQFIFQYYEEEERQRGNFPDRFSGHQFPNYSSELNVNALLLGDSALYLCASSLVLREGEQFFGPGTRLTVL.

Written as DNA, the CDR3 is TGTGCCAGCAGTGAAATCTTTATCTCTGGAAACACCATATATTTT. Encoded protein: CASSEIFISGNTIYF. V and J are TRBV6-1 and TRBJ1-3; D is unclear. Germline lookup yields CDR1 MNHNS and CDR2 SASEGT. V lost 2 bases to trimming and J lost 0 bases, with 8 bases between them. The CDR3 has 15 amino acids.

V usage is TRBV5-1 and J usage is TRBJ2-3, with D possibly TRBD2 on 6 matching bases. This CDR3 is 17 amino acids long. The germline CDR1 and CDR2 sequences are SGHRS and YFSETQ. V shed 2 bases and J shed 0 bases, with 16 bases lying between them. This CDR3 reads CASSLGTWRESTDTQYF. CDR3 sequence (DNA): TGCGCCAGCAGCTTAGGAACGTGGCGGGAAAGCACAGATACGCAGTATTTT.

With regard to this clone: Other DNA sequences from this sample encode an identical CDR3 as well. The CDR3: CASSTEGLAGAEQYF. In DNA, the CDR3 is TGTGCCAGTAGTACCGAAGGGCTAGCGGGGGCCGAGCAGTACTTC. The rearrangement uses TRBV19 and TRBJ2-7; 10 positions match TRBD2. J was trimmed by 6 bases and V by 4 bases; bases with no gene match: 9. Germline loops: CDR1 LNHDA, CDR2 SQIVND (reference sequence). The CDR3 has 15 amino acids.

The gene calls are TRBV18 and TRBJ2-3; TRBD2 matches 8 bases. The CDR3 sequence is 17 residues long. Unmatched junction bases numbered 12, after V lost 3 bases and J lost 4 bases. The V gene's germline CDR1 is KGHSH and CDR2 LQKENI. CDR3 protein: CASSPGTSGLGPDTQYF. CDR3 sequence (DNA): TGTGCCAGCTCACCTGGAACTAGCGGTCTGGGGCCAGATACGCAGTATTTT.

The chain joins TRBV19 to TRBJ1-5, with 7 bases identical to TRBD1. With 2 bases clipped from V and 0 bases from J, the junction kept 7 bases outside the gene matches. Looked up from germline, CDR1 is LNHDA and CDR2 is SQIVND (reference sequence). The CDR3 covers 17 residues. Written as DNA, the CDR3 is TGTGCCAGTAGTATATTGACAGGGCCCTATAGCAATCAGCCCCAGCATTTT. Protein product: CASSILTGPYSNQPQHF.

The CDR3 loop is CASNTGTGAYNEQFF. In nucleotides, the CDR3 is TGTGCCAGCAATACCGGGACAGGGGCCTACAATGAGCAGTTCTTC. This rearrangement joins TRBV2 to TRBJ2-1; TRBD1 matches 10 bases. This CDR3 has 15 amino acids. Trimming at V came to 7 bases and at J to 2 bases, leaving 5 bases not matched to a gene. CDR1 is SNHLY, CDR2 FYNNEI, per germline.

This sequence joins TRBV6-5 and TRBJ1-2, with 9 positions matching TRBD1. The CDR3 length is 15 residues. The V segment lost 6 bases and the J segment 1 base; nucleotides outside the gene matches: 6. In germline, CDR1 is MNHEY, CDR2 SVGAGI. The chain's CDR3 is CASRPGTGSNYGYTF. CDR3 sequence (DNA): TGTGCCAGCAGACCCGGGACAGGGAGTAACTATGGCTACACCTTC.

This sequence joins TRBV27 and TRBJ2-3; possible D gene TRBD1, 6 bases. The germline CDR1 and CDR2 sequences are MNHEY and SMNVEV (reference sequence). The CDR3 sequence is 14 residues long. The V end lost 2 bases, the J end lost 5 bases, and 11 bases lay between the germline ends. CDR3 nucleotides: TGTGCCAGCAGTTTAAACAGGGCTGGAGATACGCAGTATTTT. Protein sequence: CASSLNRAGDTQYF.

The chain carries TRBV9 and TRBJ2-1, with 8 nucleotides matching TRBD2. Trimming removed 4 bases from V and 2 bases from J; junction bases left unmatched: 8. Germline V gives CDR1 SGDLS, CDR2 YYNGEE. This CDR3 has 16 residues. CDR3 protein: CASSPPGGLTYNEQFF. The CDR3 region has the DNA TGTGCCAGCAGCCCTCCGGGGGGGCTGACCTACAATGAGCAGTTCTTC.

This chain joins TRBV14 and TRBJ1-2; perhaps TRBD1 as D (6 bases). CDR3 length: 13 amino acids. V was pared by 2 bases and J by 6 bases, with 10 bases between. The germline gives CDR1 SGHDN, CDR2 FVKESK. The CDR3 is CASSQHRVDGYTF. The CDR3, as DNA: TGTGCCAGCAGCCAACACAGGGTTGATGGCTACACCTTC.

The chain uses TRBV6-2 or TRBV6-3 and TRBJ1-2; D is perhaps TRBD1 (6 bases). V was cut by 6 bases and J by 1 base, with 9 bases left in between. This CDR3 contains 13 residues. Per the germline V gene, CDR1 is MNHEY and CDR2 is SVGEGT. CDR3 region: CASSGQYNYGYTF. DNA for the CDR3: TGTGCCAGCAGCGGACAGTATAACTATGGCTACACCTTC.

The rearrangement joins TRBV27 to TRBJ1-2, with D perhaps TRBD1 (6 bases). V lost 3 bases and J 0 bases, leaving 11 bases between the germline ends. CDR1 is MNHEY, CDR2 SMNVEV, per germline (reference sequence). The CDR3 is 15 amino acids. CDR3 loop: CASSFSGASNYGYTF. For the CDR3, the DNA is TGTGCCAGCAGTTTCTCAGGGGCTTCTAACTATGGCTACACCTTC.

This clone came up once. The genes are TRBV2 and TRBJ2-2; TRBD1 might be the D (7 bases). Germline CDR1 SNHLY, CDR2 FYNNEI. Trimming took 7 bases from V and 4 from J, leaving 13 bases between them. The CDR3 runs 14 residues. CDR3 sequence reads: CASNQGGLTGELFF. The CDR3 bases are TGTGCCAGCAATCAGGGGGGTCTCACCGGGGAGCTGTTTTTT.

CDR3 DNA: TGTGCCAGCAGTAGGACTAACCAAGAGACCCAGTACTTC. Translation gives CASSRTNQETQYF. The genes are TRBV7-2 and TRBJ2-5, with D perhaps matching TRBD2 (6 bases). With 6 bases removed from V and 0 bases from J, the gap between germline ends came to 8 bases. The CDR3 covers 13 residues. The germline gives CDR1 SGHTA, CDR2 FQGNSA.

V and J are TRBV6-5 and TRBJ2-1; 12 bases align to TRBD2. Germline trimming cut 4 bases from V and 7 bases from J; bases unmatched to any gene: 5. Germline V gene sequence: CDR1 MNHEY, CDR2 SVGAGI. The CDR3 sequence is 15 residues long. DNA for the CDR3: TGTGCCAGCAGTTTTCTAGCGGGAGGGAGAAATGAGCAGTTCTTC. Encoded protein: CASSFLAGGRNEQFF.

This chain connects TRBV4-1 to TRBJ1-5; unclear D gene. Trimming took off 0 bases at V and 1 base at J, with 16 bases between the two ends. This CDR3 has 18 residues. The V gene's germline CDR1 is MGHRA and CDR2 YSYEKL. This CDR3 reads CASSQEGRGGLSNQPQHF. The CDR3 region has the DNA TGCGCCAGCAGCCAAGAAGGTCGGGGAGGGTTAAGCAATCAGCCCCAGCATTTT.

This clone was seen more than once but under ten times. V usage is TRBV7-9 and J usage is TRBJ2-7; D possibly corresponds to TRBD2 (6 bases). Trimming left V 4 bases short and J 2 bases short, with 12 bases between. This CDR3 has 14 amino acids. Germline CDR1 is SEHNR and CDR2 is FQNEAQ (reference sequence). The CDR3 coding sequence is TGTGCCAGCAGCTGGGCGGAGGGACCCTACGAGCAGTACTTC. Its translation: CASSWAEGPYEQYF. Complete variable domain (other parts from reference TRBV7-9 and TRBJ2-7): DTGVSQNPRHKITKRGQNVTFRCDPISEHNRLYWYRQTLGQGPEFLTYFQNEAQLEKSRLLSDRFSAERPKGSFSTLEIQRTEQGDSAMYLCASSWAEGPYEQYFGPGTRLTVT.

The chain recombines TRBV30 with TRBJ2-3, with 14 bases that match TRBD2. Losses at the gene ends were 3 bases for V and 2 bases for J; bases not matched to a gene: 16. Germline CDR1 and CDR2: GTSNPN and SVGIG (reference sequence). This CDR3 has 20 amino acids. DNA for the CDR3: TGTGCCTGGAGCCTTAAGGCGGGACTAGCGGGGGTCCGATCCACAGATACGCAGTATTTT. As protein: CAWSLKAGLAGVRSTDTQYF.